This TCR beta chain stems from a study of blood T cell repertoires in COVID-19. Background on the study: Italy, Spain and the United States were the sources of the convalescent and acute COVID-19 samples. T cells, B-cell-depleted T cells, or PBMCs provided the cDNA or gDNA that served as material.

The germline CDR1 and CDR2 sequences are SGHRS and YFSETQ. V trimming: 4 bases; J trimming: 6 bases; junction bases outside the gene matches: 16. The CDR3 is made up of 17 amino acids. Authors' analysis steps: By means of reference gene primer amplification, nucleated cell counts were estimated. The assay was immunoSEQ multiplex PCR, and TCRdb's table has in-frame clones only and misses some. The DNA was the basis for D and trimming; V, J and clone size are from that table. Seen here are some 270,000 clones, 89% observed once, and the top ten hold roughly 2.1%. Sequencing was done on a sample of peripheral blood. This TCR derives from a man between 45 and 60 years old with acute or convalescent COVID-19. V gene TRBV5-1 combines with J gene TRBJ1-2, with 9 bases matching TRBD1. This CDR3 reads CASSPGIRAGTGNGYTF. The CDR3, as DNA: TGCGCCAGCAGCCCGGGGATTAGAGCCGGGACAGGGAATGGCTACACCTTC. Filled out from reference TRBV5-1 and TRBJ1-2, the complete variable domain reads KAGVTQTPRYLIKTRGQQVTLSCSPISGHRSVSWYQQTPGQGLQFLFEYFSETQRNKGNFPGRFSGRQFSNSRSEMNVSTLELGDSALYLCASSPGIRAGTGNGYTFGSGTRLTVV.